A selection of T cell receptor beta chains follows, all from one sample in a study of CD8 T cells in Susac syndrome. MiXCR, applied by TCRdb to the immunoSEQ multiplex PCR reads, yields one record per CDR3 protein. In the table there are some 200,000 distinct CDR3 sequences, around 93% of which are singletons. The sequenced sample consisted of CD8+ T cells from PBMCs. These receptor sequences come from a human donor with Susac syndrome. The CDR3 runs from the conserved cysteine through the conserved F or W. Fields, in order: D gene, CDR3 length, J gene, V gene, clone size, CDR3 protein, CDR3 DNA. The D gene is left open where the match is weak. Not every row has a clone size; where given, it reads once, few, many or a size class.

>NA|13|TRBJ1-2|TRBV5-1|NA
CASSPDSVTGYTF
TGCGCCAGCAGCCCGGACAGCGTAACTGGCTACACCTTC
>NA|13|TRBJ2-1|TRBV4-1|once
CASSEGMSSEQFF
TGCGCCAGCAGCGAAGGCATGAGTAGCGAGCAGTTCTTC
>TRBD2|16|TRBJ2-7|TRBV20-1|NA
CSARDYPTSESYEQYF
TGCAGTGCTAGAGATTATCCGACTAGCGAGTCCTACGAGCAGTACTTC
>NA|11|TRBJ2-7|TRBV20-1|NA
CSASPTYEQYF
TGCAGTGCTAGCCCTACCTACGAGCAGTACTTC
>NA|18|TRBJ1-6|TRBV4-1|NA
CASSQDLGGLSYNSPLHF
TGCGCCAGCAGCCAAGATCTCGGGGGGCTCTCCTATAATTCACCCCTCCACTTT
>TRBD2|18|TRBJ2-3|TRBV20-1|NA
CSALPFSGGETRTDTQYF
TGCAGTGCTCTCCCCTTCAGCGGGGGGGAAACCCGCACAGATACGCAGTATTTT
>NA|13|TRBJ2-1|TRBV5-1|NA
CASSLDGLGEQFF
TGCGCCAGCAGCTTGGACGGTCTCGGTGAGCAGTTCTTC
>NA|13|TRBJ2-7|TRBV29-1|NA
CSVELGNSYEQYF
TGCAGCGTTGAGTTGGGGAACTCCTACGAGCAGTACTTC
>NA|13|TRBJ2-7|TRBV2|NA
CASRTDIADEQYF
TGTGCCAGCAGAACTGATATAGCGGACGAGCAGTACTTC
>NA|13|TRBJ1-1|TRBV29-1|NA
CSVEQPRRTEAFF
TGCAGCGTGGAGCAACCCCGGCGAACTGAAGCTTTCTTT
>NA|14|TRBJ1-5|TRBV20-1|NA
CSAREPGSNQPQHF
TGCAGTGCTAGAGAACCGGGCAGCAATCAGCCCCAGCATTTT
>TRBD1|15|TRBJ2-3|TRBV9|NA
CASNLPGQGTDTQYF
TGTGCCAGCAATCTACCGGGACAGGGCACAGATACGCAGTATTTT
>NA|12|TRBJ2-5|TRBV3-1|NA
CASSPFQETQYF
TGTGCCAGCAGCCCCTTTCAAGAGACCCAGTACTTC
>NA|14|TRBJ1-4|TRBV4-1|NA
CASSLRELNEKLFF
TGCGCCAGCAGCCTCCGGGAACTTAATGAAAAACTGTTTTTT
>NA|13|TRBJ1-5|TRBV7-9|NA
CASSLHDLQPQHF
TGTGCCAGCAGCCTACACGACTTACAGCCCCAGCATTTT
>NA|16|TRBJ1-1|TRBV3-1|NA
CASSQVTWDVGTEAFF
TGTGCCAGCAGCCAAGTCACCTGGGATGTGGGAACTGAAGCTTTCTTT
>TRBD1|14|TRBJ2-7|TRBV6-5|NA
CASSYTGGMNEQYF
TGTGCCAGCAGTTACACAGGGGGCATGAACGAGCAGTACTTC
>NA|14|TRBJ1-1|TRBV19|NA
CASSLGRGNTEAFF
TGTGCCAGCAGCCTAGGCAGAGGGAACACTGAAGCTTTCTTT
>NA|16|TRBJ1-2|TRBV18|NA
CASSPPLTARNYGYTF
TGTGCCAGCTCACCACCCCTTACGGCCCGTAACTATGGCTACACCTTC
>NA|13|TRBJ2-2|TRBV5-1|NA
CASSLEGTGELFF
TGCGCCAGCAGCTTGGAGGGCACCGGGGAGCTGTTTTTT
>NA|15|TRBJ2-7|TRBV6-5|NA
CASSYSTGDGYEQYF
TGTGCCAGCAGTTACTCCACGGGGGACGGCTACGAGCAGTACTTC